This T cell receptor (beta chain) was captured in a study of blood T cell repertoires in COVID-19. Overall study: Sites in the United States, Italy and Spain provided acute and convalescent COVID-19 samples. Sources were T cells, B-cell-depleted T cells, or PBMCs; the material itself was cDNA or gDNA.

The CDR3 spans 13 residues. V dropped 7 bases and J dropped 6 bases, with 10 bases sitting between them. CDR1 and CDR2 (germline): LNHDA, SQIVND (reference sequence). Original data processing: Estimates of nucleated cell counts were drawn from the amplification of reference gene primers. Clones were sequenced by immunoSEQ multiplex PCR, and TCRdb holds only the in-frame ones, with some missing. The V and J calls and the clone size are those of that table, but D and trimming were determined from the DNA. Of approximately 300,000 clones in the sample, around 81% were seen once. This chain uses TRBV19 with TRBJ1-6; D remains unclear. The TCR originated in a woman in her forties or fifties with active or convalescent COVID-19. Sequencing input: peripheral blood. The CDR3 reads CASNGKPNSPLHF. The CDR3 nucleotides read TGTGCCAGTAACGGGAAACCTAATTCACCCCTCCACTTT.